This passage covers 6 T cell receptor beta chains from one sample sequenced in a study of identical twins. TCRdb fed the 5' RACE reads into MiXCR, producing one record per CDR3 protein. The sample lists 600,000 to 800,000 distinct CDR3 sequences; 21% were seen once. These same records also appear under a second study, on T cells expressing NK-cell markers.

The sample comprised PBMCs. These receptors all stem from a woman younger than 30 in good health.

This chain uses TRBV9 with TRBJ1-2, with 7 bases that match TRBD1. The germline V gene encodes CDR1 SGDLS and CDR2 YYNGEE. Trimming cost V 0 bases and J 7 bases; bases outside gene matches: 9. The CDR3 has 15 residues. CDR3 coding DNA: TGTGCCAGCAGCGTAGTCGGTAGGGGGCTTGGTGGCTACACCTTC. Protein: CASSVVGRGLGGYTF.

The chain recombines TRBV3-1 with TRBJ2-3; the match to TRBD2 covers 7 bases. CDR1 is LGHDT and CDR2 is YNNKEL in the germline V gene (reference sequence). The V gene end was trimmed by 8 bases and the J gene end by 2 bases; junction bases not matched to a gene: 4. The CDR3 length is 13 residues. The CDR3 loop reads CASQRGATDTQYF. In nucleotides, the CDR3 is TGTGCCAGCCAGCGGGGCGCCACAGATACGCAGTATTTT.

The rearrangement uses TRBV10-3 and TRBJ2-7; D ambiguous. Germline loops: CDR1 ENHRY, CDR2 SYGVKD. Trimming removed 6 bases at V and 2 bases at J, with 11 bases between. The CDR3 has 13 amino acids. CDR3 sequence: CAIRPPSTYEQYF. The DNA of the CDR3 is TGTGCCATCAGGCCCCCCAGCACCTACGAGCAGTACTTC.

The V gene is TRBV12-3 or TRBV12-4, the J gene TRBJ1-2, with 7 positions matching TRBD1. V was clipped by 7 bases and J by 8 bases; unmatched bases: 10. The CDR3 length is 13 residues. The CDR3 DNA sequence: TGTGCCAGCACAACCCGACAGGGTAGAGGCTACACCTTC. This encodes CASTTRQGRGYTF.

The CDR3 sequence: CASGGGTGELFF. The CDR3 coding sequence is TGTGCCAGCGGTGGGGGTACCGGGGAGCTGTTTTTT. The J gene is TRBJ2-2, the V gene TRBV9; D is perhaps TRBD1 or TRBD2 (5 bases each). CDR3 length: 12 amino acids. Deletions cut 7 bases from V and 5 bases from J, with 9 bases between. Germline loops: CDR1 SGDLS, CDR2 YYNGEE. The entire variable domain, with the rest obtained from reference TRBV9 and TRBJ2-2, is as follows: DSGVTQTPKHLITATGQRVTLRCSPRSGDLSVYWYQQSLDQGLQFLIQYYNGEERAKGNILERFSAQQFPDLHSELNLSSLELGDSALYFCASGGGTGELFFGEGSRLTVL.

This chain links TRBV7-9 with TRBJ2-3; D might be TRBD2 (6 bases). Germline CDR1 and CDR2: SEHNR and FQNEAQ (reference sequence). Deletions cut 1 base from V and 2 bases from J, with 10 bases between. The CDR3 is made up of 15 amino acids. CDR3 amino acids: CASSLETSPTDTQYF. DNA of the CDR3: TGTGCCAGCAGCTTAGAAACTAGCCCCACAGATACGCAGTATTTT.